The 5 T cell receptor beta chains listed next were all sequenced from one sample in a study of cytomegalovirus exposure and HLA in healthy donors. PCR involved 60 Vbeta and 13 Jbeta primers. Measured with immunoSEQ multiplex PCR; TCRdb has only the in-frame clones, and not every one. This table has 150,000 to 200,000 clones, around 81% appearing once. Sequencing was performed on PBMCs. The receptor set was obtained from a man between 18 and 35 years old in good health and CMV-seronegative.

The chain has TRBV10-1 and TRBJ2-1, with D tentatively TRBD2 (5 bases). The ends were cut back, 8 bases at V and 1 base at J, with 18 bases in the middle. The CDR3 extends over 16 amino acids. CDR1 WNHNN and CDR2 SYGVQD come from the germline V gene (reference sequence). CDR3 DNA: TGCGCCAGCTCGTGGAGGCCCGAGCCATCCTACAATGAGCAGTTCTTC. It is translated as CASSWRPEPSYNEQFF.

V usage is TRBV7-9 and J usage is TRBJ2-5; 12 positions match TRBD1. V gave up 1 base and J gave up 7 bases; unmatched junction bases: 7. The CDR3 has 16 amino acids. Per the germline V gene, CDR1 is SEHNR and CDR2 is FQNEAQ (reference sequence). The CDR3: CASSLDGTGGGGTQYF. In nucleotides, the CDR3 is TGTGCCAGCAGCTTAGACGGGACAGGGGGCGGAGGGACCCAGTACTTC.

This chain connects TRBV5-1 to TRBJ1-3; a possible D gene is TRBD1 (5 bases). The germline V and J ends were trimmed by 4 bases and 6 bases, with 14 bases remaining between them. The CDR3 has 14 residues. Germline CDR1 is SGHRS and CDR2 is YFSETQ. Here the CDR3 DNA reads TGCGCCAGCAGCGTCCAGGGAGGCGAAAACACCATATATTTT. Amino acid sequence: CASSVQGGENTIYF.

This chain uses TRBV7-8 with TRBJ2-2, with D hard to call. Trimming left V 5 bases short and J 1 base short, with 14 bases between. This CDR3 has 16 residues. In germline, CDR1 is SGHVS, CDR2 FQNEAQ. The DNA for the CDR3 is TGTGCCAGCAGCGCCCTAAACTTCGGGAACACCGGGGAGCTGTTTTTT. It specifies CASSALNFGNTGELFF.

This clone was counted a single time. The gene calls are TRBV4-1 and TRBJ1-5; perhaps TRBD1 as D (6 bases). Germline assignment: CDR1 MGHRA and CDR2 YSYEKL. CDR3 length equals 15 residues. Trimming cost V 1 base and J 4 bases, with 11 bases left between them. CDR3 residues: CASSQAEQGNQPQHF. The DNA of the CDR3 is TGCGCCAGCAGCCAAGCCGAACAGGGAAATCAGCCCCAGCATTTT.